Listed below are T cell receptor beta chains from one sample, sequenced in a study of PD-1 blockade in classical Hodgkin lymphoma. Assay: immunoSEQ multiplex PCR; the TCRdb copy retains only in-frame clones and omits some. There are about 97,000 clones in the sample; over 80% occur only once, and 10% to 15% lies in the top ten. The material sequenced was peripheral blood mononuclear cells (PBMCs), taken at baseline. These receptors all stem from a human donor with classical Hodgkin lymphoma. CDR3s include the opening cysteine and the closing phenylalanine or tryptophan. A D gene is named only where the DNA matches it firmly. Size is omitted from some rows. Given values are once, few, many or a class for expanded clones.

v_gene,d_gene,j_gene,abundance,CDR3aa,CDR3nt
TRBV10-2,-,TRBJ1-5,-,CASSESLGSGNQPQHF,TGCGCCAGCAGTGAGTCTTTAGGATCTGGGAATCAGCCCCAGCATTTT
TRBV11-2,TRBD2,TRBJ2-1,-,CASRGLIYNEQFF,TGTGCCAGCCGGGGACTAATCTACAATGAGCAGTTCTTC
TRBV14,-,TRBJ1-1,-,CASSQDLVTEAFF,TGTGCCAGCAGCCAAGATCTGGTCACTGAAGCTTTCTTT
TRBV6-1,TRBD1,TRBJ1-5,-,CASSVTGTGNSNQPQHF,TGTGCCAGCAGTGTTACCGGGACAGGAAATAGCAATCAGCCCCAGCATTTT
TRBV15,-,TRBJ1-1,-,CATSRVDPRAEAFF,TGTGCCACCAGCAGAGTTGACCCGCGGGCTGAAGCTTTCTTT
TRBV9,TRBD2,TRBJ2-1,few,CASSVAGGSYNEQFF,TGTGCCAGCAGCGTAGCGGGAGGATCCTACAATGAGCAGTTCTTC
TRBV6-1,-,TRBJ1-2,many,CASSAVGYTF,TGTGCCAGCAGTGCGGTGGGCTACACCTTC
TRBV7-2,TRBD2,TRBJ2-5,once,CASSLEASGRLETQYF,TGTGCCAGCAGCTTAGAGGCTAGCGGGAGGTTGGAGACCCAGTACTTC
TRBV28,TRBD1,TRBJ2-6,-,CASTSEGAYGANVLTF,TGTGCCAGCACTTCTGAGGGGGCTTACGGGGCCAACGTCCTGACTTTC
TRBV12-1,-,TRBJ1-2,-,CASSFPFGGQGEGYTF,TGTGCCAGCAGCTTCCCTTTCGGGGGACAGGGGGAAGGCTACACCTTC
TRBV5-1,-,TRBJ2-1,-,CASSQGSSNEQFF,TGCGCCAGCAGCCAGGGATCGTCCAATGAGCAGTTCTTC
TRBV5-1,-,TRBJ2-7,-,CASSLSWPSSEQYF,TGCGCCAGCAGCTTGAGTTGGCCCTCCTCCGAGCAGTACTTC
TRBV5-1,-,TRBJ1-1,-,CASSLWGVEGMNTEAFF,TGCGCCAGCAGCTTGTGGGGTGTCGAGGGAATGAACACTGAAGCTTTCTTT
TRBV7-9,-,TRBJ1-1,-,CASGLQGSRGFF,TGTGCCAGCGGCCTTCAGGGGTCTAGAGGTTTCTTT
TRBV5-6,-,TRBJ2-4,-,CASSLDMALDQYF,TGTGCCAGCAGCTTGGATATGGCCCTGGATCAGTACTTC
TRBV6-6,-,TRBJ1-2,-,CASSPQSWGGSYGYTF,TGTGCCAGCAGTCCTCAAAGCTGGGGGGGGTCCTATGGCTACACCTTC
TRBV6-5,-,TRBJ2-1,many,CASSQDPRVEQFF,TGTGCCAGCAGTCAAGACCCCAGGGTTGAGCAGTTCTTC
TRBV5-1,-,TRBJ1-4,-,CASSKWGGVATNEKLFF,TGCGCCAGCTCGAAATGGGGGGGCGTCGCAACTAATGAAAAACTGTTTTTT
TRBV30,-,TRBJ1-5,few,CAWSWGGGQPQHF,TGTGCCTGGAGTTGGGGGGGAGGTCAGCCCCAGCATTTT
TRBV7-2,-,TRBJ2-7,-,CASSLRSGVDYEQYF,TGTGCCAGCAGCTTAAGGTCGGGAGTAGACTACGAGCAGTACTTC
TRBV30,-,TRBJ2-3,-,CALVLVGDTQYF,TGTGCCCTCGTCCTTGTGGGAGATACGCAGTATTTT
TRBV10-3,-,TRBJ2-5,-,CAISGAPQETQYF,TGTGCCATCAGTGGGGCCCCACAAGAGACCCAGTACTTC
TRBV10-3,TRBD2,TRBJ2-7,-,CAISSGGRYEQYF,TGTGCCATCAGTAGCGGGGGCCGGTACGAGCAGTACTTC
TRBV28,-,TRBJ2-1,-,CASRYSPNEQFF,TGTGCCAGCAGATACAGTCCTAACGAGCAGTTCTTC
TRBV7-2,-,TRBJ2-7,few,CASSLGLALGEQYF,TGTGCCAGCAGCTTAGGGCTAGCCTTGGGTGAGCAGTACTTC
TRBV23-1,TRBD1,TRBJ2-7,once,CASSQTGQGSYEQYF,TGCGCCAGCAGTCAAACGGGACAGGGATCTTACGAGCAGTACTTC
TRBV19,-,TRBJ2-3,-,CASSPRVGTDTQYF,TGTGCCAGTAGTCCTAGGGTCGGCACAGATACGCAGTATTTT
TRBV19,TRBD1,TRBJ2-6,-,CASQTRDRGGLGTGANVLTF,TGTGCCAGTCAAACTCGGGACAGGGGGGGACTAGGAACTGGGGCCAACGTCCTGACTTTC
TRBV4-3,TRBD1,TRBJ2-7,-,CASSQVGQPGAYEQYF,TGCGCCAGCAGCCAAGTGGGACAGCCCGGAGCCTACGAGCAGTACTTC
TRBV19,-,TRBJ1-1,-,CASSPWEVLTEAFF,TGTGCCAGTAGTCCCTGGGAGGTACTCACTGAAGCTTTCTTT
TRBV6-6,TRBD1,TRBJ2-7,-,CASSYTGGSYEQYF,TGTGCCAGCAGTTACACAGGGGGCTCTTACGAGCAGTACTTC
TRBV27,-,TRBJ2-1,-,CASRTPYPYNEQFF,TGTGCCAGCAGAACCCCATACCCATACAATGAGCAGTTCTTC
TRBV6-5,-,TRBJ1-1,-,CASSWGPDTEAFF,TGTGCCAGCAGCTGGGGCCCGGACACTGAAGCTTTCTTT
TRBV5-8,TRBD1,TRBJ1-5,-,CASSLGTGVHQPQHF,TGTGCCAGCAGCCTCGGGACAGGGGTCCATCAGCCCCAGCATTTT
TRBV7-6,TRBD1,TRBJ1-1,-,CASSLGTFSGQGARGAFF,TGTGCCAGCAGCTTAGGGACGTTCTCGGGACAGGGGGCAAGGGGAGCTTTCTTT
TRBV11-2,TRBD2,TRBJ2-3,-,CASSGTSGTYTQYF,TGTGCCAGCAGCGGGACTAGCGGTACTTATACGCAGTATTTT
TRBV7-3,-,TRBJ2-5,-,CASSLLPGPVETQYF,TGTGCCAGCAGCTTACTCCCGGGACCAGTCGAGACCCAGTACTTC
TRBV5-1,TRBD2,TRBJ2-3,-,CASSLEGTSGTDTQYF,TGCGCCAGCAGCTTGGAGGGGACTAGCGGCACAGATACGCAGTATTTT
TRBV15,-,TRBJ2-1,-,CATSRPTTDEQFF,TGTGCCACCAGCCGGCCTACTACGGATGAGCAGTTCTTC
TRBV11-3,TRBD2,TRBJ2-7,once,CASSLGGSNEQYF,TGTGCCAGCAGCTTAGGCGGGAGCAACGAGCAGTACTTC
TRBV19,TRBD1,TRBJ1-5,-,CASSIIGTGGNQPQHF,TGTGCCAGTAGTATCATTGGGACAGGGGGTAATCAGCCCCAGCATTTT
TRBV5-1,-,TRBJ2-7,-,CASSLEVGVSFEQYF,TGCGCCAGCAGCTTGGAGGTAGGGGTAAGTTTCGAGCAGTACTTC
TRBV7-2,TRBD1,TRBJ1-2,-,CASSLVGGTGANYGYTF,TGTGCCAGCAGCTTAGTCGGTGGGACAGGGGCTAACTATGGCTACACCTTC
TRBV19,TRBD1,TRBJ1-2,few,CASSATWTGGSHGYTF,TGTGCCAGTAGTGCCACCTGGACAGGGGGTTCCCATGGCTACACCTTC
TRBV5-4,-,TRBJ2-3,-,CASSQTTDPSTDTQYF,TGTGCCAGCAGCCAGACTACAGACCCTAGCACAGATACGCAGTATTTT
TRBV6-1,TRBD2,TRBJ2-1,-,CASSERESNEQFF,TGTGCCAGCAGTGAGCGGGAGAGCAATGAGCAGTTCTTC
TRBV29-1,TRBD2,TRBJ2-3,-,CSVEGLATDTQYF,TGCAGCGTTGAAGGACTAGCGACGGATACGCAGTATTTT
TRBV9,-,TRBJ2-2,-,CASKWEAGTGELFF,TGTGCCAGCAAGTGGGAGGCGGGCACCGGGGAGCTGTTTTTT
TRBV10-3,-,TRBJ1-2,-,CAISESKNNYGYTF,TGTGCCATCAGTGAGTCAAAGAATAACTATGGCTACACCTTC
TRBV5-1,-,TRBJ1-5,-,CASSLDGQVPQPQHF,TGCGCCAGCAGCTTGGACGGGCAGGTCCCTCAGCCCCAGCATTTT
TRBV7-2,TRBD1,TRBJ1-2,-,CASSSTGWDGYTF,TGTGCCAGCAGCTCGACAGGGTGGGATGGCTACACCTTC
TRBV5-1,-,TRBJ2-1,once,CASSLHPSKGTRIEQFF,TGCGCCAGCAGCTTGCACCCTAGTAAAGGGACTCGGATTGAGCAGTTCTTC
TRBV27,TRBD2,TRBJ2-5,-,CASRPGGAEETQYF,TGTGCCAGCAGACCGGGGGGAGCGGAGGAGACCCAGTACTTC
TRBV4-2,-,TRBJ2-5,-,CASSQPGGETQYF,TGTGCCAGCAGCCAACCTGGGGGGGAGACCCAGTACTTC
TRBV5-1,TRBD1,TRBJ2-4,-,CASSSGTGIAKNIQYF,TGCGCCAGCAGCTCCGGGACAGGGATAGCCAAAAACATTCAGTACTTC
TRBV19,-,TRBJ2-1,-,CASSSTRHFSNEQFF,TGTGCCAGTAGTTCGACTAGACACTTTTCGAATGAGCAGTTCTTC
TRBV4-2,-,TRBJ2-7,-,CASSQVLGLDGYEQYF,TGTGCCAGCAGCCAAGTTCTGGGGCTAGACGGCTACGAGCAGTACTTC